These 26 T cell receptor beta chains were all obtained from the same sample, sequenced in a study of blood T cell repertoires in COVID-19. Assay: immunoSEQ multiplex PCR; the TCRdb copy retains only in-frame clones and omits some. The sample has about 260,000 clones, around 90% seen once. Sequenced input: PBMCs or T cells enriched from blood (not recorded which). Source of these receptors: a woman in her twenties or thirties with acute COVID-19.

The chain employs TRBV7-3 and TRBJ2-1, with 9 nucleotides matching TRBD1. The CDR3 has 19 amino acids. V lost 1 base and J lost 3; bases outside the gene matches: 13. The germline gives CDR1 SGHTA, CDR2 FQGTGA. The CDR3 protein is CASSLSGTGLLEGYNEQFF. CDR3 in DNA: TGTGCCAGCAGCTTAAGTGGGACAGGGCTACTTGAAGGCTACAATGAGCAGTTCTTC.

V and J are TRBV5-1 and TRBJ2-1; 9 nucleotides align to TRBD2. The CDR3 runs 23 residues. CDR1 and CDR2 (germline): SGHRS, YFSETQ. Trimming cost V 1 base and J 0 bases; bases outside gene matches: 23. DNA for the CDR3: TGCGCCAGCAGCTTGTCTCGGGATTCCCGCGGACTAGCGTATTTGAGCTCCTACAATGAGCAGTTCTTC. It specifies CASSLSRDSRGLAYLSSYNEQFF.

The chain employs TRBV27 and TRBJ2-3, with 11 bases matching TRBD2. Trimming took 4 bases from V and 6 from J; bases not matched to a gene: 9. Germline CDR1 is MNHEY and CDR2 is SMNVEV (reference sequence). The CDR3 totals 16 residues. The CDR3 is CASSSWTSGLGDTQYF. The CDR3 coding sequence is TGTGCCAGCAGTTCCTGGACTAGCGGGTTGGGGGATACGCAGTATTTT.

V and J are TRBV30 and TRBJ1-2; D may be TRBD1 (6 bases). Germline assignment: CDR1 GTSNPN and CDR2 SVGIG (reference sequence). V gave up 8 bases and J gave up 4 bases, with 20 bases separating them. The CDR3 spans 14 residues. The CDR3 region has the DNA TGTGCCCTGAAACCTACAGGGTGGACCTATGGCTACACCTTC. Protein sequence: CALKPTGWTYGYTF.

V is TRBV6-1 and J is TRBJ1-4; a possible D gene is TRBD1 (6 bases). The CDR3 is 15 residues long. V dropped 3 bases and J dropped 8 bases, with 16 bases sitting between them. CDR1 is MNHNS, CDR2 SASEGT, per germline. The CDR3 sequence is CASSEGQGLLEKLFF. The CDR3 nucleotides read TGTGCCAGCAGTGAGGGGCAGGGGTTGTTGGAAAAACTGTTTTTT.

V is TRBV28 and J is TRBJ2-3, with 8 bases aligning to TRBD1. J gave up 5 bases and V 5 bases, and 9 bases lay outside the gene matches. This CDR3 spans 15 amino acids. Germline values: CDR1 MDHEN, CDR2 SYDVKM. CDR3 protein: CASSVPQGARDTQYF. CDR3 coding DNA: TGTGCCAGCAGTGTCCCTCAGGGGGCGAGAGATACGCAGTATTTT.

The chain has TRBV18 and TRBJ2-3; TRBD2 might be the D (7 bases). The germline V and J ends were trimmed by 4 bases and 5 bases, with 10 bases remaining between them. Germline CDR1 and CDR2: KGHSH and LQKENI. This CDR3 is built from 13 residues. This chain's CDR3 is CASSRAGQDTQYF. The CDR3 bases are TGTGCCAGCTCACGAGCGGGACAAGATACGCAGTATTTT.

This clone was seen ten or more times. V and J are TRBV6-4 and TRBJ2-2; TRBD2 aligns across 9 bases. CDR1 MRHNA and CDR2 SNTAGT come from the germline V gene. The CDR3 has 14 residues. The V gene end was trimmed by 4 bases and the J gene end by 3 bases; junction bases not matched to a gene: 0. The CDR3 sequence is CASSVAGDTGELFF. DNA of the CDR3: TGTGCCAGCAGTGTAGCGGGAGACACCGGGGAGCTGTTTTTT.

The chain joins TRBV3-1 (or the pseudogene TRBV3-2) to TRBJ2-1, with 8 bases that match TRBD2. The germline V gene has CDR1 LGHDT and CDR2 YNNKEL (reference sequence). The CDR3 runs to 15 residues. With V trimmed by 2 bases and J by 6 bases, 6 bases remained unmatched. This CDR3 is CASSQQAGAGNEQFF. The CDR3 DNA is TGTGCCAGCAGCCAACAAGCGGGAGCAGGCAATGAGCAGTTCTTC.

This chain links TRBV7-2 with TRBJ1-6, with unresolved D. The length of the CDR3 is 12 residues. V lost 7 bases, J lost 8 bases, and 9 bases lay in between. Germline CDR1 SGHTA, CDR2 FQGNSA. CDR3 DNA sequence: TGTGCCAGCAAAGTCGGGGATTCACCCCTCCACTTT. Its translation: CASKVGDSPLHF. The full variable domain, with the rest looked up from reference TRBV7-2 and TRBJ1-6, is GAGVSQSPSNKVTEKGKDVELRCDPISGHTALYWYRQSLGQGLEFLIYFQGNSAPDKSGLPSDRFSAERTGGSVSTLTIQRTQQEDSAVYLCASKVGDSPLHFGNGTRLTVT.

This clone was observed a handful of times. V and J are TRBV6-5 and TRBJ2-7, with 10 bases aligning to TRBD2. Germline CDR1 is MNHEY and CDR2 is SVGAGI. V was pared by 2 bases and J by 3 bases, with 7 bases of the junction left unmatched. The length of the CDR3 is 16 residues. In DNA form, the CDR3 reads TGTGCCAGCAGTTACGGGAGACTAGCGGGCCTCTACGAGCAGTACTTC. This encodes CASSYGRLAGLYEQYF.

The V and J genes are TRBV7-6 and TRBJ2-7; tentatively, D is TRBD1 (6 bases). The CDR3 consists of 19 residues. CDR1 SGHVS and CDR2 FNYEAQ come from the germline V gene. V shed 1 base and J shed 0 bases, with 22 bases lying between them. In nucleotides, the CDR3 is TGTGCCAGCAGCTTAGTTTCGTGGGACACCCAAAGCCGCTCCTACGAGCAGTACTTC. Its translation: CASSLVSWDTQSRSYEQYF.

The V and J genes are TRBV19 and TRBJ2-7; the match to TRBD1 covers 7 bases. CDR1 is LNHDA and CDR2 is SQIVND in the germline V gene (reference sequence). The CDR3 contains 14 residues. The trim removed 3 bases at V and 2 bases at J, leaving 4 bases unmatched. CDR3 in DNA: TGTGCCAGTAGTATCCGTCAGGGGGCCTACGAGCAGTACTTC. Its translation is CASSIRQGAYEQYF.

Only a few counts were recorded for this clone. The chain couples TRBV11-1 to TRBJ1-5; D ambiguous. Germline V gives CDR1 SGHAT, CDR2 FQDESV (reference sequence). V was cut by 3 bases and J by 4 bases, with 7 bases left in between. The CDR3 loop spans 13 amino acids. Here the CDR3 DNA reads TGTGCCAGCAGCTTTGATCGGAATCAGCCCCAGCATTTT. It translates to CASSFDRNQPQHF.

The chain combines TRBV19 with TRBJ1-5; 10 bases fit TRBD1. The CDR3 is 13 amino acids. Trimming cost V 4 bases and J 7 bases; bases outside gene matches: 1. The germline gives CDR1 LNHDA, CDR2 SQIVND (reference sequence). The CDR3 protein is CASSTGQGQPQHF. CDR3 DNA: TGTGCCAGTAGTACGGGACAGGGGCAGCCCCAGCATTTT.

A few counts support this clone. V usage is TRBV12-3 or TRBV12-4 and J usage is TRBJ1-1, with TRBD1 as a possible D gene (6 bases). The CDR3 runs to 13 residues. Trimming removed 6 bases from V and 2 bases from J, with 10 bases in between. The DNA of the CDR3 is TGTGCCAGCAGACAAGGGGGAAACACTGAAGCTTTCTTT. As protein: CASRQGGNTEAFF.

This chain joins TRBV7-2 and TRBJ2-7, with 12 bases that match TRBD2. The V gene's germline CDR1 is SGHTA and CDR2 FQGNSA. This CDR3 contains 17 residues. V lost 3 bases, J lost 4 bases, and 10 bases stayed unmatched. The CDR3 here is CASSFSGLAGGAYEQYF. The CDR3 coding sequence is TGTGCCAGCAGCTTCTCGGGGCTAGCGGGAGGGGCTTACGAGCAGTACTTC.

The V gene is TRBV7-9, the J gene TRBJ2-7; TRBD2 matches at 13 bases. This CDR3 spans 16 amino acids. V lost 3 bases to trimming and J lost 6 bases; unmatched junction nucleotides: 8. Germline V gene sequence: CDR1 SEHNR, CDR2 FQNEAQ (reference sequence). The CDR3 region is CASSFGTSGTEGEQYF. The CDR3, as DNA: TGTGCCAGCAGCTTTGGGACTAGCGGGACCGAAGGCGAGCAGTACTTC.

The chain uses TRBV28 and TRBJ2-7; TRBD2 agrees at 8 bases. The CDR3 is 16 residues long. Unmatched junction bases numbered 7, after V lost 1 base and J lost 2 bases. The germline V gene encodes CDR1 MDHEN and CDR2 SYDVKM. The CDR3 sequence is CASSLSLIAGTYEQYF. In DNA form, the CDR3 reads TGTGCCAGCAGTTTATCCTTGATAGCGGGGACCTACGAGCAGTACTTC.

The genes are TRBV7-3 and TRBJ2-5; 7 bases map to TRBD1. J was trimmed by 4 bases and V by 3 bases; bases with no gene match: 8. CDR3 length: 15 residues. CDR1 is SGHTA, CDR2 FQGTGA, per germline. CDR3 region: CASSFTYGTVETQYF. CDR3 DNA: TGTGCCAGCAGCTTCACTTACGGGACAGTAGAGACCCAGTACTTC.

V is TRBV3-1 (or the pseudogene TRBV3-2) and J is TRBJ1-3, with D possibly matching TRBD1 (5 bases). This CDR3 has 15 amino acids. Looked up from germline, CDR1 is LGHDT and CDR2 is YNNKEL (reference sequence). The V end lost 4 bases, the J end lost 2 bases, and 12 bases lay between the germline ends. The CDR3 here is CASSREVGAGNTIYF. As DNA, the CDR3 is TGTGCCAGCAGCCGGGAGGTGGGGGCTGGAAACACCATATATTTT.

The chain links TRBV4-1 to TRBJ1-4; D gene ambiguous. Germline CDR1 MGHRA, CDR2 YSYEKL. The V end lost 5 bases, the J end lost 7 bases, and 11 bases lay between the germline ends. The CDR3 covers 13 residues. CDR3 DNA sequence: TGCGCCAGCAGCTCAGCGCGTACTGAAAAACTGTTTTTT. Amino acids: CASSSARTEKLFF.

The J gene is TRBJ2-1, the V gene TRBV7-9, with D perhaps matching TRBD2 (5 bases). The V gene lost 3 bases and the J gene lost 3 bases, with 12 bases spanning the gap. CDR3 length: 15 amino acids. CDR1 is SEHNR and CDR2 is FQNEAQ in the germline V gene (reference sequence). The CDR3 protein is CASSLGGSFYNEQFF. CDR3 bases: TGTGCCAGCAGCTTGGGCGGGTCCTTCTACAATGAGCAGTTCTTC.

The rearrangement joins TRBV29-1 to TRBJ2-7, with D maybe TRBD1 (7 bases). Germline-derived CDR1 and CDR2 are SQVTM and ANQGSEA. The CDR3 is made up of 15 amino acids. V dropped 4 bases and J dropped 0 bases, with 16 bases sitting between them. This chain's CDR3 is CSVGGRDSSSYEQYF. In DNA form, the CDR3 reads TGCAGCGTTGGGGGGCGGGACAGTAGCTCCTACGAGCAGTACTTC.

The J gene is TRBJ1-5, the V gene TRBV24-1; D ambiguous. This CDR3 has 14 residues. The V gene lost 3 bases and the J gene lost 4 bases, with 9 bases spanning the gap. In germline, CDR1 is KGHDR, CDR2 SFDVKD. CDR3 DNA: TGTGCCACCAGTGATCCCACACGTAATCAGCCCCAGCATTTT. Protein sequence: CATSDPTRNQPQHF.

J is TRBJ1-1 and V is TRBV11-2; a possible D gene is TRBD1 (6 bases). The CDR3 covers 15 residues. Germline assignment: CDR1 SGHAT and CDR2 FQNNGV. V was clipped by 0 bases and J by 1 base, with 9 bases between them. The CDR3 loop reads CASSLDGRGNTEAFF. The CDR3 DNA is TGTGCCAGCAGCTTAGATGGCAGGGGGAACACTGAAGCTTTCTTT.